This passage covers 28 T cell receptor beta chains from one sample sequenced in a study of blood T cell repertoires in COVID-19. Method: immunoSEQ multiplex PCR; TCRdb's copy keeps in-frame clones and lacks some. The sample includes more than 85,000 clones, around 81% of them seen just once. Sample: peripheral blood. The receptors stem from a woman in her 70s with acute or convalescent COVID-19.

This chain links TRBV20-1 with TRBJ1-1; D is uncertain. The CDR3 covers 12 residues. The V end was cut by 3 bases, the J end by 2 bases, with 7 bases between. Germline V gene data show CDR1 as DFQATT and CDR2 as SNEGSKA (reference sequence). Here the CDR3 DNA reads TGCAGTGCTAGTGAGAGAAACACTGAAGCTTTCTTT. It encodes CSASERNTEAFF.

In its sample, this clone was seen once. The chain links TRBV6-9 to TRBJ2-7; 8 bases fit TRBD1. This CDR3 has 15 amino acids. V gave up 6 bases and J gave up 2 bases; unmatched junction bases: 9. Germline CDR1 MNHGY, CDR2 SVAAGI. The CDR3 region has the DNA TGTGCCAGCAGCCCCTCGTCACAGGGGGCCTACGAGCAGTACTTC. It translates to CASSPSSQGAYEQYF.

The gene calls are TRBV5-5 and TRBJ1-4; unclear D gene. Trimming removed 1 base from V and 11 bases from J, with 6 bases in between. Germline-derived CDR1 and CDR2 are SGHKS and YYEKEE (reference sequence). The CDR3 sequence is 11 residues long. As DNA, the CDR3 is TGTGCCAGCAGCTTGTTCGGGAAACTGTTTTTT. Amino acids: CASSLFGKLFF.

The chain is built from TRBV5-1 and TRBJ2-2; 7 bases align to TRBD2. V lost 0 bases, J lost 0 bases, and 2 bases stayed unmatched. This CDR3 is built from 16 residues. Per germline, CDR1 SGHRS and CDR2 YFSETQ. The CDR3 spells CASSLDGGTNTGELFF. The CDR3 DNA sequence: TGCGCCAGCAGCTTGGACGGGGGGACGAACACCGGGGAGCTGTTTTTT.

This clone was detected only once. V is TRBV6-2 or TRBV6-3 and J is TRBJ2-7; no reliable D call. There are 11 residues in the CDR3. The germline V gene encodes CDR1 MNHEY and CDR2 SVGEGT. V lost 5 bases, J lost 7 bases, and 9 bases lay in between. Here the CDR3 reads CASSPTLEQYF. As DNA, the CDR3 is TGTGCCAGCAGTCCGACACTTGAGCAGTACTTC.

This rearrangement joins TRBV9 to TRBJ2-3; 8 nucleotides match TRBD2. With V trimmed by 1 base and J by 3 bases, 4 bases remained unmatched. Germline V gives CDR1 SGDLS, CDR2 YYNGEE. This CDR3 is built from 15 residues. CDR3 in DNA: TGTGCCAGCAGCGTACGAGAGCGGGAGACAGATACGCAGTATTTT. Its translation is CASSVRERETDTQYF.

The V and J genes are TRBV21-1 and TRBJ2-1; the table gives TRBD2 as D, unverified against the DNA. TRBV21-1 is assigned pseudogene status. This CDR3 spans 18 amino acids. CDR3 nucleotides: TGTGCCAGCACTCGGACTAGCGATGGGGGAAGCTCCTACAATGAGCAGTTCTTC. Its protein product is CASTRTSDGGSSYNEQFF.

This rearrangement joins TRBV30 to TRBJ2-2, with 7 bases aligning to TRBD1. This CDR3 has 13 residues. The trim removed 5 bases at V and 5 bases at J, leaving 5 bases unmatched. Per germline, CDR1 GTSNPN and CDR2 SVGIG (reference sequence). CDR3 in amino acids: CAWDRVRTGELFF. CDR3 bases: TGTGCCTGGGACAGGGTGAGAACCGGGGAGCTGTTTTTT.

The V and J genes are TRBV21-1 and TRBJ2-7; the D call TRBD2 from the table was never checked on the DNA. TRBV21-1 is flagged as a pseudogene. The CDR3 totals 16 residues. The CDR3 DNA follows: TGTGCCAGCAGCAAAGGTCTAGCGGGGGGCCTCCACGAGCAGTACTTC. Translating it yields CASSKGLAGGLHEQYF.

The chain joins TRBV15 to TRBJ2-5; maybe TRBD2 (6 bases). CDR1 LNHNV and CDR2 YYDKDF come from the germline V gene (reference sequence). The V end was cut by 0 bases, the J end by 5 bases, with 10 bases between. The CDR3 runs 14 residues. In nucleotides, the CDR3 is TGTGCCACCAGCAGAGAAGTGGGACTGGAGACCCAGTACTTC. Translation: CATSREVGLETQYF.

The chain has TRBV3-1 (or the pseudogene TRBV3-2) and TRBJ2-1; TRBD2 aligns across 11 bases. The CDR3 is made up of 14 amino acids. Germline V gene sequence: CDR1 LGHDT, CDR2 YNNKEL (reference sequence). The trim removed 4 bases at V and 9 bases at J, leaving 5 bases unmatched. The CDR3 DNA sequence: TGTGCCAGCAGCCGAGGGACTAGCGGCGGTGAGCAGTTCTTC. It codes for CASSRGTSGGEQFF.

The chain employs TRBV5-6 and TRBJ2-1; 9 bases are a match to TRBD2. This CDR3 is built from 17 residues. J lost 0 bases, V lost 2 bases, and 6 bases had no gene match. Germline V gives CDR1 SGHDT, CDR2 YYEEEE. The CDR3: CASSLAGGPSSYNEQFF. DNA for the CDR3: TGTGCCAGCAGCTTAGCGGGAGGCCCGAGCTCCTACAATGAGCAGTTCTTC.

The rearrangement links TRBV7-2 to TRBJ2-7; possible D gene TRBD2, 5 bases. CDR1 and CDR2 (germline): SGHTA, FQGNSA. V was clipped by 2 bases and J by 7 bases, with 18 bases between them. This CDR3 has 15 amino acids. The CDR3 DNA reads TGTGCCAGCAGCTTATTCGCCCTCTCCTCGGGGGAGCAGTACTTC. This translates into CASSLFALSSGEQYF.

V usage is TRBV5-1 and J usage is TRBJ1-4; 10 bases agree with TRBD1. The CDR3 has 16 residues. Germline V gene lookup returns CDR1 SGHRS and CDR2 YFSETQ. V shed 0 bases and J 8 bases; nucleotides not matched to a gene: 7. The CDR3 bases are TGCGCCAGCAGCTTGGCCCCGGGGACAGGGGAAGAAAAACTGTTTTTT. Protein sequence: CASSLAPGTGEEKLFF.

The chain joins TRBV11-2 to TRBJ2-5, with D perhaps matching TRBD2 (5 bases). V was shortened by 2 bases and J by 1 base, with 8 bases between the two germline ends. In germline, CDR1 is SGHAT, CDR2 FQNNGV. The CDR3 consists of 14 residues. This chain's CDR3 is CASSLWLAQETQYF. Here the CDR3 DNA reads TGTGCCAGCAGCTTATGGCTAGCCCAAGAGACCCAGTACTTC.

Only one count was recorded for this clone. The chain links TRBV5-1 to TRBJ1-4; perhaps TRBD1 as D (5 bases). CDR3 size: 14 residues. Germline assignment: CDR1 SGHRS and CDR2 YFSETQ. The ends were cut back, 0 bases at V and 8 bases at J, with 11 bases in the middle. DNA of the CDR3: TGCGCCAGCAGCTTGGAGGGGATGGGAGAAAAACTGTTTTTT. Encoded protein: CASSLEGMGEKLFF.

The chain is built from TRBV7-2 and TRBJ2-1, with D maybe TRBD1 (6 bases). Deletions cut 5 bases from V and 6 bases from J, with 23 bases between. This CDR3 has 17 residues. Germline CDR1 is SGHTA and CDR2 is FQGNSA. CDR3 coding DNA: TGTGCCAGCAGCAAAGGGTCGGTGACCGACAGGACCAATGAGCAGTTCTTC. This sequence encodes CASSKGSVTDRTNEQFF.

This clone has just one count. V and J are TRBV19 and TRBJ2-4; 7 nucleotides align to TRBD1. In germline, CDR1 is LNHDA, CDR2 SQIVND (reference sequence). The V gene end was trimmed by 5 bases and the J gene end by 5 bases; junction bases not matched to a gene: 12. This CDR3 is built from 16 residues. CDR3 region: CASSPGAGGNQNIQYF. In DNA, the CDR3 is TGTGCCAGTAGTCCCGGAGCAGGGGGAAATCAAAACATTCAGTACTTC.

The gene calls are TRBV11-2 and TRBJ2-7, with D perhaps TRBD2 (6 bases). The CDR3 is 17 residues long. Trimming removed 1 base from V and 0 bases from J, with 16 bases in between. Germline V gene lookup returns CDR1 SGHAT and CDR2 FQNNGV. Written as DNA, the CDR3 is TGTGCCAGCAGCTTAGTTAGTAACGGGGGAAGCTCCTACGAGCAGTACTTC. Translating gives CASSLVSNGGSSYEQYF.

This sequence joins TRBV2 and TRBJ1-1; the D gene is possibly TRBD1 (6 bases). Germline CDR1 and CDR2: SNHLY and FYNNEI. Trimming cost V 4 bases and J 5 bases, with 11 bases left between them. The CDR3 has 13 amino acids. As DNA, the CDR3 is TGTGCCAGCAGTGTGGGACACAGGACTGAAGCTTTCTTT. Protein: CASSVGHRTEAFF.

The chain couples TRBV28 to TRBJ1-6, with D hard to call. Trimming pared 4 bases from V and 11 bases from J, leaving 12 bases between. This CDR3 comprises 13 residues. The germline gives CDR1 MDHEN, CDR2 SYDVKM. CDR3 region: CASSSGVLPPLHF. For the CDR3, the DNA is TGTGCCAGCAGTTCCGGAGTATTACCACCCCTCCACTTT.

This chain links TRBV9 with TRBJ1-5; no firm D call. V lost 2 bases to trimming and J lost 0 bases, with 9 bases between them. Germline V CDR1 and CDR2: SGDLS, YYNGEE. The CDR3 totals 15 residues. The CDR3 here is CASSVSGGSNQPQHF. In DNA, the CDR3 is TGTGCCAGCAGCGTCTCGGGAGGTAGCAATCAGCCCCAGCATTTT.

The CDR3 is CSIRTGGHEQYF. The CDR3 bases are TGCAGCATACGGACAGGGGGCCACGAGCAGTACTTC. V and J are TRBV29-1 and TRBJ2-7, with TRBD1 matching 11 bases. V lost 8 bases, J lost 5 bases, and 5 bases stayed unmatched. CDR3 length: 12 residues. Per germline, CDR1 SQVTM and CDR2 ANQGSEA.

The CDR3 reads CASSFGDRGPATEAFF. As DNA, the CDR3 is TGTGCCAGCAGCTTCGGGGACAGGGGACCCGCGACGGAAGCTTTCTTT. This chain uses TRBV5-6 with TRBJ1-1; TRBD1 agrees at 10 bases. V shed 2 bases and J 8 bases; nucleotides not matched to a gene: 12. Germline CDR1 and CDR2: SGHDT and YYEEEE. This CDR3 comprises 16 residues.

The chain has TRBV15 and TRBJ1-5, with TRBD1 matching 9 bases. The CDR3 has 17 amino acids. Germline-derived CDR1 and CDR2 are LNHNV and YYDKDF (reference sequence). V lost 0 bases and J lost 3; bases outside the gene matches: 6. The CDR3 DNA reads TGTGCCACCAGCAGAGAATCGGGACAGGGCCCCAATCAGCCCCAGCATTTT. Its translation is CATSRESGQGPNQPQHF. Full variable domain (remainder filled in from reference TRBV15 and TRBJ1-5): DAMVIQNPRYQVTQFGKPVTLSCSQTLNHNVMYWYQQKSSQAPKLLFHYYDKDFNNEADTPDNFQSRRPNTSFCFLDIRSPGLGDTAMYLCATSRESGQGPNQPQHFGDGTRLSIL.

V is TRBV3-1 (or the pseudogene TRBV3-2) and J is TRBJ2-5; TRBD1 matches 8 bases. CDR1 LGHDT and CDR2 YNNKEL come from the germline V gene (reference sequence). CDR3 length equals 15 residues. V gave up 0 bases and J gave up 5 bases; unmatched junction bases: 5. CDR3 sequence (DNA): TGTGCCAGCAGCCAAGAAACAGGGGGGACGGAGACCCAGTACTTC. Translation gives CASSQETGGTETQYF.

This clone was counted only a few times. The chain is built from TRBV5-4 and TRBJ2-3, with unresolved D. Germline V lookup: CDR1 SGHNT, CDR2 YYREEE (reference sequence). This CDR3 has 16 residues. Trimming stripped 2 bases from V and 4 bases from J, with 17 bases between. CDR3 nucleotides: TGTGCCAGCAGCTTAAGGTCTTCGCCAAGCGCAGATACGCAGTATTTT. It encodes CASSLRSSPSADTQYF.

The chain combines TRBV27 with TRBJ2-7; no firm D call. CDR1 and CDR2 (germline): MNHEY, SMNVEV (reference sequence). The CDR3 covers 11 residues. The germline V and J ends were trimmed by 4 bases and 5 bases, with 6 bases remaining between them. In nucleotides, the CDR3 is TGTGCCAGCAGTTCCCAAAACGAGCAGTACTTC. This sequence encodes CASSSQNEQYF.